Listed here are 24 T cell receptor beta chains from one sample, sequenced in a study of T cell clonality in common variable immunodeficiency. Produced via immunoSEQ multiplex PCR; TCRdb's table is partial and in-frame only. The sample was found to contain 35,000 or so clones, and every one recurs. Sequenced material: peripheral blood mononuclear cells. These receptors were collected from a person between 18 and 75 years old in good health.

This clone was counted at least ten times. The read ends 3 residues shy of where the CDR3 ends; the end is completed using the germline J gene. The rearrangement links TRBV7-2 to TRBJ2-7; a weak D match, TRBD1 (6 bases). In germline, CDR1 is SGHTA, CDR2 FQGNSA. The CDR3 is 13 amino acids. V shed 5 bases and J shed 2 bases, with 10 bases lying between them. Incomplete CDR3 DNA: TGTGCCAGCAGCCGGGACAAGACCTACGAG. Encoded protein: CASSRDKTYE. The whole CDR3 sequence reads CASSRDKTYEQYF.

This clone was detected many times. The CDR3 is cut off 3 residues early in the read; its end comes from the germline J gene. The chain combines TRBV5-1 with TRBJ2-1; 8 bases line up with TRBD2. J lost 2 bases, V lost 4 bases, and 11 bases had no gene match. CDR3 size: 17 residues. CDR1 is SGHRS and CDR2 is YFSETQ in the germline V gene. CDR3 amino acids: CASSPYLAGTPYNEQFF. The CDR3 DNA, read in part, is TGCGCCAGCAGCCCCTATTTAGCGGGGACTCCCTACAATGAG.

This clone was picked up many times. Read data end 3 residues before the CDR3 end; the end is taken from the germline J gene. The chain is built from TRBV29-1 and TRBJ2-1; 7 nucleotides match TRBD1. J was trimmed by 7 bases and V by 4 bases; bases with no gene match: 10. The CDR3 is 14 residues long. Germline CDR1 reads SQVTM; CDR2 reads ANQGSEA. CDR3 amino acids: CSVARNRGGNEQFF. CDR3 bases read: TGCAGCGTTGCCCGGAACAGGGGTGGTAATGAG.

This clone was observed many times. The read finishes 3 residues shy of the CDR3 end, and the germline J gene is used to complete it. This sequence joins TRBV18 and TRBJ1-1; 7 nucleotides align to TRBD1. The germline V gene encodes CDR1 KGHSH and CDR2 LQKENI. The CDR3 extends over 13 amino acids. The junction had 6 bases not matched to a gene; V was cut back by 5 bases and J by 6 bases. CDR3 bases read: TGTGCCAGCTCAACCCGCCAGGGGGCTGAA. Its protein product is CASSTRQGAE. The entire CDR3 protein reads CASSTRQGAEAFF.

This clone was observed at least ten times. The observed sequence ends 3 residues before the CDR3 terminus, with the missing tail filled in from the germline J gene. The V and J genes are TRBV5-4 and TRBJ1-2; no clear D gene. The CDR3 totals 13 residues. Germline-derived CDR1 and CDR2 are SGHNT and YYREEE (reference sequence). V lost 3 bases, J lost 1 base, and 7 bases lay in between. The CDR3 is CASSSDYNYGYTF. The covered CDR3 bases are TGTGCCAGCAGCTCGGACTATAACTATGGC.

Many counts were recorded for this clone. Read coverage stops 3 residues before the CDR3 terminus; the germline J gene supplies the remainder. This sequence joins TRBV6-4 and TRBJ2-3; TRBD2 is a possible D gene (6 bases). The CDR3 length is 15 residues. Germline CDR1 reads MRHNA; CDR2 reads SNTAGT. Trimming took off 4 bases at V and 0 bases at J, with 11 bases between the two ends. CDR3 sequence reads: CASSAEGRSTDTQYF. The CDR3 DNA, read in part, is TGTGCCAGCAGTGCGGAGGGCCGTAGCACAGATACG.

This clone was observed at least ten times. The read falls 3 residues short of the CDR3 end, and the missing part is taken from the germline J gene. The rearrangement uses TRBV3-1 (or the pseudogene TRBV3-2) and TRBJ1-2; TRBD1 might be the D (5 bases). The germline CDR1 and CDR2 sequences are LGHDT and YNNKEL (reference sequence). This CDR3 region has 16 residues. Trimming pared 0 bases from V and 7 bases from J, leaving 18 bases between. CDR3 DNA, as far as it was read: TGTGCCAGCAGCCAAGATCGAGGCAGGGATTGGCGTGGC. Protein: CASSQDRGRDWRG. The entire CDR3 reads CASSQDRGRDWRGYTF.

This clone was observed many times. The read terminates 3 residues ahead of where the CDR3 ends, so the germline J gene completes it. V and J are TRBV4-1 and TRBJ1-6, with D possibly matching TRBD1 (5 bases). Between the trimmed V and J ends, which lost 1 base and 7 bases, there was a span of 14 bases. Germline V CDR1 and CDR2: MGHRA, YSYEKL. CDR3 length: 16 amino acids. CDR3 DNA, as far as it was read: TGCGCCAGCAGCCAAGGACACGGGACTTACAATTCACCC. Encoded protein: CASSQGHGTYNSP. In full, the CDR3 is CASSQGHGTYNSPLHF.

This clone was counted a few times. The DNA ends 3 residues before the CDR3 does, and the rest of the CDR3 is filled in from the germline J gene. Other DNA sequences from this sample encode an identical CDR3 as well. The chain joins TRBV19 to TRBJ2-5; D is undetermined. V was trimmed by 4 bases and J by 0 bases, leaving 18 bases between them. CDR1 is LNHDA and CDR2 is SQIVND in the germline V gene (reference sequence). This CDR3 has 17 amino acids. The chain's CDR3 is CASSTPLGGAYQETQYF. The covered CDR3 bases are TGTGCCAGTAGTACGCCTCTTGGCGGAGCGTACCAAGAGACC.

This clone was observed many times. From the germline J gene comes the end of the CDR3, since the read stops 3 residues before it. The identical CDR3 is also encoded by other nucleotide sequences in the sample. V is TRBV20-1 and J is TRBJ1-2; D is perhaps TRBD1 (6 bases). V was cut by 3 bases and J by 3 bases, with 8 bases left in between. CDR1 and CDR2 from the germline V gene are DFQATT and SNEGSKA (reference sequence). CDR3 length: 12 residues. Here the CDR3 reads CSARNRDYGYTF. CDR3 DNA (partial): TGCAGTGCTAGGAACAGGGACTATGGC.

This clone was seen at least ten times. The read halts 3 residues ahead of the CDR3 end, with the missing end drawn from the germline J gene. The chain has TRBV20-1 and TRBJ1-2, with TRBD1 matching over 9 bases. V lost 4 bases to trimming and J lost 6 bases; unmatched junction nucleotides: 3. Germline-derived CDR1 and CDR2 are DFQATT and SNEGSKA (reference sequence). This CDR3 comprises 12 residues. The CDR3 DNA, read in part, is TGCAGTGCTATGGGACAGGGTGATGGC. This encodes CSAMGQGDG. The complete CDR3 protein is CSAMGQGDGYTF.

Many counts were recorded for this clone. The read finishes 3 residues shy of the CDR3 end, and the germline J gene is used to complete it. The rearrangement links TRBV29-1 to TRBJ2-7; D may be TRBD2 (6 bases). The CDR3 has 15 amino acids. Germline CDR1 is SQVTM and CDR2 is ANQGSEA. Trimming took off 0 bases at V and 0 bases at J, with 12 bases between the two ends. The DNA read from the CDR3 is TGCAGCGTTGAAGATCCCGGGACTGACTCCTACGAG. Protein product: CSVEDPGTDSYE. The whole CDR3 reads CSVEDPGTDSYEQYF.

Regarding this clone: The read terminates 3 residues before the CDR3 end, so the remaining end is supplied by the germline J gene. The V and J genes are TRBV5-3 and TRBJ2-2, with unresolved D. TRBV5-3 is noted as an ORF with a role that remains uncertain. There are 11 residues in the CDR3. This CDR3 is CARGRSEKLFF. CDR3 DNA (partial): TGTGCCAGAGGCCGCAGTGAAAAG.

At least ten counts were recorded for this clone. Coverage ceases 3 residues before the CDR3 finishes, and the germline J gene fills in the end. The chain uses TRBV13 and TRBJ2-1, with unresolved D. Trimming pared 2 bases from V and 1 base from J, leaving 12 bases between. This CDR3 spans 16 amino acids. Germline V lookup: CDR1 PRHDT, CDR2 FYEKMQ (reference sequence). The sequenced part of the CDR3 DNA is TGTGCCAGCAGCTTACAAGGCCAGCGATCCTACAATGAG. Its translation is CASSLQGQRSYNE. The complete CDR3 protein is CASSLQGQRSYNEQFF.

The table lists this clone with many counts. Read sequence stops 3 residues before the CDR3 end, and the germline J gene provides the missing end. This chain joins TRBV20-1 and TRBJ2-5; a weak D match, TRBD2 (7 bases). V lost 6 bases and J 4 bases, leaving 12 bases between the germline ends. Germline loops: CDR1 DFQATT, CDR2 SNEGSKA (reference sequence). The CDR3 extends over 12 amino acids. CDR3 sequence: CSAPGGIETQYF. The covered CDR3 bases are TGCAGTGCCCCGGGGGGCATAGAGACC.

This clone was detected many times. Read sequence stops 3 residues before the CDR3 end, and the germline J gene provides the missing end. The rearrangement links TRBV10-1 to TRBJ2-3; 9 bases agree with TRBD1. Germline V gives CDR1 WNHNN, CDR2 SYGVQD (reference sequence). The CDR3 is 15 residues long. The trim removed 5 bases at V and 5 bases at J, leaving 8 bases unmatched. CDR3: CASSTDRGVGDTQYF. Incomplete CDR3 DNA: TGCGCCAGCAGTACCGACAGGGGGGTTGGAGATACG.

This clone is categorized as medium-sized. The read gets to within 3 residues of the CDR3 end, and the germline J gene fills in the rest. The rearrangement joins TRBV6-1 to TRBJ2-5, with 11 bases matching TRBD2. CDR3 length equals 15 residues. Germline loops: CDR1 MNHNS, CDR2 SASEGT. V was clipped by 2 bases and J by 3 bases; unmatched bases: 2. CDR3 DNA (partial): TGTGCCAGCAGTGAACTAGCGGGGGGAAAAGAGACC. Its protein product is CASSELAGGKET. The whole CDR3 reads CASSELAGGKETQYF.

This clone came up many times. The read comes to an end 3 residues before the CDR3 does, leaving the germline J gene to fill in the end. The genes are TRBV2 and TRBJ2-1; 13 nucleotides line up with TRBD2. The CDR3 covers 16 residues. The V segment lost 5 bases and the J segment 8 bases; nucleotides outside the gene matches: 9. In germline, CDR1 is SNHLY, CDR2 FYNNEI. CDR3 DNA (partial): TGTGCCAGCAGTTCCGGGACTAGCGGGGTCCGCGATGAG. This codes for CASSSGTSGVRDE. The complete CDR3 protein is CASSSGTSGVRDEQFF.

This clone showed up many times. Sequencing ends 3 residues short of the CDR3 end; the germline J gene provides the rest. The chain recombines TRBV30 with TRBJ1-2; D remains unclear. The V end was cut by 1 base, the J end by 1 base, with 7 bases between. CDR3 length: 13 residues. The germline CDR1 and CDR2 sequences are GTSNPN and SVGIG (reference sequence). The sequenced part of the CDR3 DNA is TGTGCCTGGAGTGCAGGCAATAACTATGGC. This encodes CAWSAGNNYG. The CDR3 in full is CAWSAGNNYGYTF.

This clone occurred many times. Sequencing ends 3 residues short of the CDR3 end; the germline J gene provides the rest. V gene TRBV5-1 combines with J gene TRBJ2-2; 7 nucleotides align to TRBD1. The length of the CDR3 is 15 residues. The V segment lost 4 bases and the J segment 4 bases; nucleotides outside the gene matches: 7. The germline gives CDR1 SGHRS, CDR2 YFSETQ. The CDR3 here is CASSRGQSITGELFF. The CDR3 bases that were read are TGCGCCAGCAGCCGGGGACAGTCTATCACCGGGGAG.

This clone has at least ten counts. The read stops 3 residues short of the end of the CDR3; the missing end is completed from the germline J gene. This chain joins TRBV20-1 and TRBJ2-7, with 8 positions matching TRBD1. The CDR3 runs 13 residues. Germline CDR1 reads DFQATT; CDR2 reads SNEGSKA (reference sequence). J gave up 3 bases and V 1 base, and 2 bases lay outside the gene matches. The chain's CDR3 is CSARADRGYEQYF. The DNA read from the CDR3 is TGCAGTGCTAGAGCCGACAGGGGCTACGAG.

This clone was seen repeatedly, ten times or more. The missing CDR3 end, 3 residues past where the read stops, is filled in from the germline J gene. This rearrangement joins TRBV4-1 to TRBJ2-1, with TRBD2 matching 8 bases. Looked up from germline, CDR1 is MGHRA and CDR2 is YSYEKL. This CDR3 contains 15 residues. V lost 0 bases and J lost 9; bases outside the gene matches: 7. The CDR3 DNA, read in part, is TGCGCCAGCAGCCAAGACCTAGCGGGCAACGCTGAG. Encoded protein: CASSQDLAGNAE. The full CDR3 is CASSQDLAGNAEQFF.

This clone was detected ten times or more. With the read ending 3 residues before the CDR3 end, the germline J gene is used to fill in that end. V and J are TRBV4-1 and TRBJ2-1, with 8 positions matching TRBD1. There are 14 residues in the CDR3. Germline loops: CDR1 MGHRA, CDR2 YSYEKL. The J segment lost 6 bases and the V segment lost 8 bases, leaving 9 bases of the junction unmatched. The CDR3 protein is CASSTGERGNEQFF. The DNA read from the CDR3 is TGCGCCAGCTCGACAGGGGAAAGAGGCAATGAG.

This clone has at least ten counts. Coverage ceases 3 residues before the CDR3 finishes, and the germline J gene fills in the end. Different DNA sequences within this sample yield the same CDR3. The chain recombines TRBV5-6 with TRBJ2-5, with unresolved D. The CDR3 spans 14 residues. Germline lookup yields CDR1 SGHDT and CDR2 YYEEEE. Trimming took 0 bases from V and 5 from J, leaving 11 bases between them. Partial CDR3 DNA: TGTGCCAGCAGCTTGGTTCAGGCGCAGGAGACC. Its protein product is CASSLVQAQET. The full CDR3 is CASSLVQAQETQYF.